This paragraph reports one TCR beta chain. Its target is not known. Genomic DNA was employed as the template in profiling TCR beta VDJ and CDR3. MiXCR, applied by TCRdb to the reads, yields one record per CDR3 protein. The sample yields nearly 60,000 distinct CDR3 sequences, approximately 50% seen once. For sequencing, patients were chosen who had shown expansion of CD8+CD57+ cells by flow cytometry. At the time of blood sampling, patients had not yet received any therapy. Germline CDR1 reads SEHNR; CDR2 reads FQNEAQ (reference sequence). CDR3 length: 15 amino acids. Trimming at V came to 5 bases and at J to 10 bases, leaving 10 bases not matched to a gene. This record belongs to a study of CD8+CD57+ T cells in acquired aplastic anemia. For the study at large: Sorted cells (CD4+ and CD8+) yielded DNA amounts that averaged approximately 3 ug.

Study-wide results and caveats: Simpson's diversity of CD8+ cells was not significantly different in patients compared with controls.

This clonotype was sampled from a human donor with aplastic anemia. Sequencing was performed on sorted CD4+, CD8+, or CD8+CD57+ T cells (not recorded which) from PBMCs. The rearrangement uses TRBV7-9 and TRBJ1-6; the match to TRBD1 covers 8 bases. Here the CDR3 DNA reads TGTGCCAGCAGCCCCGGGACAGGAATTAACTCACCCCTCCACTTT. This encodes CASSPGTGINSPLHF.